This is a list of T cell receptor beta chains from one sample in a study of T cell repertoires in cytomegalovirus infection. One entry per CDR3 protein, called by TCRdb with MiXCR from the reads. Of more than 400,000 distinct CDR3 sequences in the sample, around 27% were seen once. Sequenced sample: PBMCs. The receptor set was obtained from a human donor in good health (CMV status not recorded). Some clones in this sample may be carry-over from other donors' samples. The CDR3 runs from the conserved cysteine through the conserved F or W. A D gene is named only where the DNA matches it firmly. Size is stated for part of the rows, as once, few or many counts, or as a class when the clone is expanded.

TRBJ2-1 many NA 11 TRBV7-2 TGTGCCAGCAGCTTATCAAATGAGCAGTTCTTC CASSLSNEQFF
TRBJ1-4 many NA 15 TRBV7-2 TGTGCCAGCAGCTTAAATGGGCTTGGGAATGAAAAACTGTTTTTT CASSLNGLGNEKLFF
TRBJ1-6 NA NA 19 TRBV4-3 TGCGCCAGCAGCCAAGAAAGACCGGGCCACAACACCTATAATTCACCCCTCCACTTT CASSQERPGHNTYNSPLHF
TRBJ2-2 NA TRBD2 17 TRBV19 TGTGCCAGTAGTAACGGGGTGACTAGCCTAGACACCGGGGAGCTGTTTTTT CASSNGVTSLDTGELFF
TRBJ1-5 NA TRBD1 15 TRBV27 TGTGCCAGCAGTTTTGGACAGGGGGCTTGGCAGCCCCAGCATTTT CASSFGQGAWQPQHF
TRBJ2-2 NA NA 19 TRBV6-2/TRBV6-3 TGTGCCAGCAGACCCGGGCCCTATCGCTCCTTTACGAACACCGGGGAGCTGTTTTTT CASRPGPYRSFTNTGELFF
TRBJ2-4 NA NA 16 TRBV11-2 TGTGCCAGCAGCTCGAAACTCCCATTAGCCAAAAACATTCAGTACTTC CASSSKLPLAKNIQYF
TRBJ2-3 few NA 14 TRBV7-8 TGTGCCAGCAGCTGGTACAGGGTTCCAGATACGCAGTATTTT CASSWYRVPDTQYF
TRBJ2-5 many TRBD1 13 TRBV5-4 TGTGCCAGCCGGGACAGGGGGTTGGAGACCCAGTACTTC CASRDRGLETQYF
TRBJ2-3 few TRBD1 13 TRBV12-5 TGTGCTAGTGGTTTGGGGACAGGCGGTACGCAGTATTTT CASGLGTGGTQYF
TRBJ1-5 many TRBD1 15 TRBV12-3/TRBV12-4 TGTGCCAGCAGGGACAGGGTTGGGAGCAATCAGCCCCAGCATTTT CASRDRVGSNQPQHF
TRBJ2-2 few TRBD2 16 TRBV19 TGTGCCAGTAGTTCCACAGCGGGAGCCTACACCGGGGAGCTGTTTTTT CASSSTAGAYTGELFF
TRBJ2-1 NA NA 14 TRBV6-5 TGTGCCAGCAGTTACCCACCCGGGTCCAATGAGCAGTTCTTC CASSYPPGSNEQFF
TRBJ1-1 NA NA 13 TRBV2 TGTGCCAGCAGTAGTCTCATGGACACTGAAGCTTTCTTT CASSSLMDTEAFF
TRBJ2-7 many NA 14 TRBV7-2 TGTGCCAGCAGCTTGCGGCGGACCTCCTACGAGCAGTACTTC CASSLRRTSYEQYF
TRBJ2-6 many NA 13 TRBV4-1 TGCGCCAGCAGCCAACCCGGGGCCAACGTCCTGACTTTC CASSQPGANVLTF
TRBJ1-1 few NA 13 TRBV15 TGTGCCACGAAGACAGGATTTAACACTGAAGCTTTCTTT CATKTGFNTEAFF
TRBJ2-7 once TRBD2 16 TRBV15 TGTGCCACCAGCAGAGCAAGACTAGCGGGAGACTACGAGCAGTACTTC CATSRARLAGDYEQYF
TRBJ2-7 NA NA 16 TRBV27 TGTGCCAGCAGTCTGACTGGCGGGACAGTGACCTACGAGCAGTACTTC CASSLTGGTVTYEQYF
TRBJ2-1 NA TRBD1 16 TRBV24-1 TGTGCCACCAGTGATGGACAGGGAAATTTAGACGGTGAGCAGTTCTTC CATSDGQGNLDGEQFF
TRBJ1-1 few NA 15 TRBV6-1 TGTGCCAGCAGTGAATCGGCAGGTTGGAGCACTGAAGCTTTCTTT CASSESAGWSTEAFF
TRBJ2-1 few NA 13 TRBV7-2 TGTGCCAGCAGCTTAAACAGGGACGGTGAGCAGTTCTTC CASSLNRDGEQFF
TRBJ2-5 NA TRBD2 16 TRBV12-3/TRBV12-4 TGTGCCAGCACCGATTACCGCGCGGGAGGGGGAGAGACCCAGTACTTC CASTDYRAGGGETQYF
TRBJ2-2 few NA 14 TRBV10-3 TGTGCCATCAGTGCCACAGAAAACACCGGGGAGCTGTTTTTT CAISATENTGELFF
TRBJ2-6 NA TRBD2 20 TRBV12-3/TRBV12-4 TGTGCCAGCATCGACCAAGCGAGCGGGAGGGCCCCCTCTGGGGCCAACGTCCTGACTTTC CASIDQASGRAPSGANVLTF
TRBJ2-1 few TRBD2 15 TRBV4-1 TGCGCCAGCAGCCAAGTAGAACTAGCGGGAACAGAGCAGTTCTTC CASSQVELAGTEQFF
TRBJ2-1 NA TRBD2 15 TRBV14 TGTGCCAGCAGCCCCCGGCCTAGCGGGACGAATGAGCAGTTCTTC CASSPRPSGTNEQFF
TRBJ1-5 few NA 12 TRBV2 TGTGCCAGCAGGGGGGGGGACCAGCCCCAGCATTTT CASRGGDQPQHF
TRBJ2-5 NA NA 17 TRBV5-1 TGCGCCAGCAGCTTGGATGTTGGGGTTTCAGGACAAGAGACCCAGTACTTC CASSLDVGVSGQETQYF
TRBJ2-5 NA NA 15 TRBV19 TGTGCCAGTAGTATTGGAGGGACCAGCCAAGAGACCCAGTACTTC CASSIGGTSQETQYF
TRBJ1-5 few TRBD1 16 TRBV12-3/TRBV12-4 TGTGCCAGCAGTTTTGGGGGACAGGGCCTCAATCAGCCCCAGCATTTT CASSFGGQGLNQPQHF
TRBJ2-5 few NA 12 TRBV6-1 TGCTGTTCCCGGCTAGGACGAGAGACCCAGTACTTC CCSRLGRETQYF
TRBJ1-4 few NA 14 TRBV7-2 TGTGCCAGCAGCCCAGTGGGGTACGATGAAAAACTGTTTTTT CASSPVGYDEKLFF
TRBJ1-2 many NA 15 TRBV7-2 TGTGCCAGCAGCTCAACCGGGACACCTAACTATGGCTACACCTTC CASSSTGTPNYGYTF
TRBJ2-1 few NA 17 TRBV6-2/TRBV6-3 TGTGCCAGCAGTTACTCGTCTGGAGGAGGTCCCCGGTGGGGGCAGTTCTTC CASSYSSGGGPRWGQFF
TRBJ2-1 once TRBD2 16 TRBV6-8 TGTGCCAGCAGTACCATAGCGGGCCGCTCCTACAATGAGCAGTTCTTC CASSTIAGRSYNEQFF